This T cell receptor (beta chain) is from a study of shared clonotypes between healthy human individuals. Overall study: Researchers drew samples from two women and a few men aged 18 to 49. Used for every donor were three CD4 naive, three CD4 memory, two CD8 naive and one CD8 memory plate.

CD8 cells regarded as naive lacked CD45RO, were positively chosen for CCR7, and omitted terminally differentiated effector memory CD45RA+ cells. Losses at the gene ends were 1 base for V and 6 bases for J; bases not matched to a gene: 8. The CDR3 is 16 residues long. In germline, CDR1 is MNHEY, CDR2 SMNVEV (reference sequence). Per the original data handling: In the immunoSEQ data, sequences were junction-only and lacked quality scores, so filtering differed. Method: immunoSEQ multiplex PCR; TCRdb's copy keeps in-frame clones and lacks some. Clone size and V and J calls were adopted from that table, with D and trimming inferred from the DNA. In the table there are more than 500,000 clones, 90% to 95% of which are singletons.

The V and J genes are TRBV27 and TRBJ2-1; TRBD1 agrees at 8 bases. Input material: naive CD8+ T cells sorted from blood. The clonotype was recovered from a woman aged 25 to 45 in good health. The CDR3 sequence: CASSLFFGQGFNEQFF. The CDR3 bases are TGTGCCAGCAGTTTATTTTTTGGACAGGGCTTCAATGAGCAGTTCTTC.